The sequence of this TCR beta chain was determined in a study of beta chain features in type 1 diabetes. Study-level background: Healthy donors and patients showed comparable age, gender and cell yields. Study conclusions and caveats: TCRB repertoires of naive, central memory and Treg cells appeared more similar among patients than among healthy donors. For Type 1 diabetes patients, all four CD4+ subsets carried TCRB CDR3s that were moderately but significantly shorter.

The sequenced template was cDNA made from the entire isolated RNA. TCRdb's copy holds only in-frame clones and misses some; the assay was immunoSEQ multiplex PCR. The sample shows 150,000 to 200,000 clones, around 8% of them seen only once. This clone occurred a few times. The target antigen is unknown. Germline values: CDR1 MNHEY, CDR2 SVGAGI. CDR3 length: 13 amino acids. The V end lost 5 bases, the J end lost 1 base, and 8 bases lay between the germline ends. This sequence joins TRBV6-5 and TRBJ1-1, with TRBD1 as a possible D gene (6 bases). Sample: central memory CD4+ T cells from blood. The sequence derives from a young woman with type 1 diabetes. The CDR3 coding sequence is TGTGCCAGCAGTCCCAGGGGGAACACTGAAGCTTTCTTT. This encodes CASSPRGNTEAFF.